This T cell receptor beta chain was retrieved from a study of cytomegalovirus exposure and HLA in healthy donors (dated by TCRdb to 2015 to 2018). Regarding the study in general: In an earlier analysis of some 550 of the donors, 276 Gb of sequence data and 90 million to 130 million unique TCR beta sequences from about 180 million T cells were reported. An early release covering 500 to 750 HLA-typed donors comprised roughly 300 gigabases of sequencing data and some 79 million unique TCR sequences. Among the 398 genotyped donors, about 85% belonged to the genetic ancestry cluster associated with self-reported Caucasian donors. The study aimed to test whether cataloging public T cell receptors could reveal signatures of past pathogen exposure. The T cell repertoires of 666 subjects were profiled by immunosequencing and related to cytomegalovirus serostatus. A separate validation cohort of roughly 110 different subjects was used in addition to the roughly 720-subject first cohort. The study combined high-throughput TCR immunosequencing, statistical association of individual TCRs with disease status, and machine learning to predict cytomegalovirus infection status. To study patterns of TCR occurrence, a later analysis re-analyzed previously published TCR beta repertoires from under 750 donors and added high-resolution HLA genotyping. In the later analysis, no new phenotypic data were used to find candidate immune exposures; instead, reliance was placed on TCR beta sequences and their occurrence across donors. In an earlier analysis of roughly 580 of the donors, high-throughput TCR beta sequencing was used to judge whether each TCR beta V gene segment behaved as functional or pseudogenic. Donor age, sex, ethnicity and CMV serostatus were compiled together with the repertoire data. Genome-wide SNP genotypes for about 60% of the roughly 700 donors were used in a later genetic analysis, which treated that subset as a discovery cohort. Every discovery cohort repertoire had been produced on one sequencing platform. Both class I and class II loci were covered by HLA typing, at four-digit resolution. Typing coverage varied by locus: roughly 629-640 donors for A, B, C, DRB1 and DQB1; roughly 500 for DQA1; more than 600 for DPA1; fewer than 480 for DPB1. Four to six DR-DQ haplotypes were handled as single units for association and clustering, since linkage in the cohort was strong. Among approximately 370 genotyped donors of the cohort, an average of approximately 220,000 unique TCR beta nucleotide sequences was sequenced per donor, of which about 18% were non-productive.

The library was obtained by the immunoSEQ multiplex PCR assay. A mixture of 60 forward primers for TCR Vbeta segments and 13 reverse primers for TCR Jbeta segments was used in the multiplex PCR. Amplification of the CDR3 region of rearranged TCR beta genes was performed with a multiplex PCR assay on genomic DNA. The amplified TCR beta libraries were sequenced on the Illumina HiSeq System as 87-base-pair reads. Per the original workflow: A later analysis counted about 80 million unique TCR beta chains across the 500 to 850 repertoires, and some 12 million of these chains were shared by at least two donors. A nearest-neighbor algorithm error-corrected the raw reads and collapsed the reads into unique sequences, merging closely related sequences to remove PCR and sequencing errors. Alignment of CDR3 sequences to IMGT reference sequences was used to assign V, D and J gene segments. For a sequence to be retained, a match of at least six nucleotides was required to both a V gene segment and a J gene segment. Rearrangements were classified as productive when the CDR3 lacked stop codons and remained in frame with V and J, and all other rearrangements were classified as non-productive. CDR3 was defined according to IMGT convention as the region running from the second conserved V-encoded cysteine to the conserved J-encoded phenylalanine. The earlier analysis of a few hundred of the donors excluded any sequence lacking an unambiguous match to a single V gene segment. An earlier analysis of about 600 of the donors called V segments functional above 56.7% productive rearrangements and segregating when the between-donor standard deviation exceeded 5%. A statistical classification framework was developed to diagnose cytomegalovirus status using the catalog of TCR beta chain sequences. A later analysis assigned V and J genes by comparing TCR nucleotide sequences with IMGT/GENE-DB human TR gene sequences. In a later analysis, CDR3 sequences and most-parsimonious VDJ recombination scenarios were assigned using the TCRdist pipeline. In a later analysis, each TCR beta chain was defined by its CDR3 amino acid sequence together with its V-gene family, and reads lacking a unique V-gene family were excluded. In a later analysis, approximately 590 highly shared, low-generation-probability nucleotide sequences were removed to address suspected cross-contamination and a sequencing artifact. In a later analysis, a clonal expansion index was calculated for each public chain from normalized within-repertoire ranks of inferred template counts. In a later analysis, generation probabilities were computed with a VDJ recombination model fitted to out-of-frame rearrangements, and the resulting probabilities were checked against IGoR. In a later analysis, hypergeometric tests were used to score TCR-TCR, TCR-HLA and TCR-CMV co-occurrence, with a repertoire-size bias correction applied to TCR pairs. In a later analysis, false discovery rates were estimated by permuting HLA or CMV assignments 20 times. In a later analysis, co-occurring TCRs were grouped using DBSCAN, with TCRdist sequence similarity added in when clustering inside HLA-allele-positive subsets. Co-occurrence clustering excluded repertoires with fewer than 30,000 or more than 120,000 public chains, plus five with anomalous nucleotide sharing. Sourced from immuneACCESS, this table was stored by TCRdb with only in-frame sequences that have V and J called. A share of the clones is absent; for the studies checked, an unresolved V gene accounts for under half, and the remainder has no known explanation. The V and J calls and clone size were taken over from that table, and D and trimming were inferred from the DNA. The table for this sample lists roughly 150,000 clones; just under 80% of them were counted only once. The top ten hold about 4.5% of the sample.

V is clipped by 3 bases and J by 5 bases, and the sequence between their germline boundaries is 18 bases long. The germline V gene gives CDR1 as SGHRS and CDR2 as YFSETQ. Its CDR3 holds 16 amino acids, cysteine through phenylalanine. Only the CDR3 DNA stays, 48 bases, in frame from base 1. Note on this clone: Its recognized antigen is unknown. Per-base quality was not reported, and no clone a single base away is much larger than it.

Findings and caveats that apply to the study as a whole: While some public TCRs were present in many individuals, most TCR sequences turned up only very rarely across donors. CMV serostatus was the only immune exposure information available for the cohort. Presence/absence analyses assumed roughly uniform sequencing depth across donors, an assumption that may not hold. A later genetic analysis associated a missense DCLRE1C variant with V-gene and J-gene trimming of TCR beta chains, and an independent cohort replicated the association. A further reported finding was that TCR beta sequences accurately predicted the HLA-A and HLA-B alleles for most subjects in the first cohort. Some IMGT-functional V segments, including TRBV6-2 and TRBV6-3, could not be told apart with the 87-base-pair reads, so those segments were excluded. According to a later analysis, parvovirus B19, influenza, CMV and Epstein-Barr virus appeared linked to several top co-occurrence clusters. A later analysis found that TCR association rates varied across HLA loci, with DRB1 alleles showing the most associated TCRs and HLA-C alleles the fewest. Broadly in line with IMGT annotations, most TCR beta V segments showed up in productive rearrangements about 90% or about 30% of the time in an earlier analysis of some 590 of the donors. Strong co-occurrence of HLA alleles, especially DR and DQ, made assigning TCR associations to individual alleles difficult. In vitro tests confirmed that a few of the cytomegalovirus-associated TCR beta chains recognize cytomegalovirus antigens. Linkage disequilibrium might explain the correlated functional status among segregating V segments, but an unknown experimental factor could not be ruled out. In this cohort, only TCR beta chains were sequenced, and detectable features were limited by the absence of alpha or paired-chain data. According to a later genetic analysis, donors in an Asian-associated ancestry cluster had fewer N-insertions in productive TCRs than the approximately 650-donor mean. In both the original and validation cohorts, the classifier was reported to diagnose cytomegalovirus status with high specificity and sensitivity. Specific HLA alleles were associated with around 18,000 TCR beta sequences at a false discovery rate of 0.05 in a later analysis. Most CMV-associated TCR beta chains appeared to be HLA-restricted in a later analysis, and the HLA associations seemed to be driven largely by CMV exposure. The sequencing pipeline was judged likely to have produced a cluster of highly shared sequence variants as a technical artifact. Because HLA typing was unavailable for some donors at each locus, only the typed subset was used in association tests. The study gave a list of 150 to 200 TCR beta chains associated with cytomegalovirus. A later analysis found that HLA-associated TCR beta chains were more clonally expanded and had lower generation probabilities than equally common non-associated chains. Because counts were too low, seventeen rarely observed V segments, including chromosome 9 orphons, were excluded from the earlier analysis of several hundred of the donors. The authors suggested that the approach could potentially be extended to other disease states and immunological phenotypes.

In total, more than 500 healthy bone marrow donors made up the cohort. At the time of sampling, every cohort member was nominally healthy, though immune exposures that went unrecorded were likely present. Of the 666 cohort members, more than 250 had a positive CMV serostatus and 352 had a negative one, while no CMV serostatus was recorded for the donor. Each donor provided a peripheral blood sample, and peripheral blood mononuclear cells were used for TCR beta sequencing. Genomic DNA was extracted from the blood cell samples with the Qiagen DNeasy Blood Extraction Kit. What was sequenced was PBMCs. The chain employs TRBV5-1 and TRBJ2-1; perhaps TRBD2 is the D gene, with 6 bases matching. The receptor comes from a man aged 25 to 40 in good health. CDR3 region: CASSSPEGGGDNEQFF. The nucleotides are TGCGCCAGCAGCTCCCCGGAGGGCGGAGGAGACAATGAGCAGTTCTTC.